Below are 17 T cell receptor beta chains sequenced from a single sample in a study of early T cells in non-severe SARS-CoV-2 infection. TCRdb re-analysed the 5' RACE reads in MiXCR, keeping a single row per CDR3 protein. The table has 55,000 to 65,000 distinct CDR3 sequences, more than 8.5% seen once. Input material: whole blood. All receptors derive from an adult who was a healthcare worker with PCR-confirmed SARS-CoV-2 infection or an uninfected control (not recorded which).

The CDR3 sequence is CASSGVPKGVYVAGELFF. The DNA for the CDR3 is TGTGCCAGCAGTGGGGTTCCGAAAGGAGTTTATGTCGCCGGGGAGCTGTTTTTT. The chain recombines TRBV6-2 or TRBV6-3 with TRBJ2-2; no firm D call. The V gene's germline CDR1 is MNHEY and CDR2 SVGEGT. Trimming removed 5 bases from V and 6 bases from J, with 25 bases in between. The CDR3 spans 18 residues.

The rearrangement uses TRBV11-2 and TRBJ2-3, with 7 bases fitting TRBD2. J gave up 2 bases and V 4 bases, and 6 bases lay outside the gene matches. CDR1 and CDR2 (germline): SGHAT, FQNNGV. The CDR3 covers 15 residues. The CDR3 here is CASSSPRGFTDTQYF. The CDR3, as DNA: TGTGCCAGCAGCTCCCCGCGGGGGTTCACAGATACGCAGTATTTT.

The V gene is TRBV11-2, the J gene TRBJ1-1; possible D gene TRBD1, 6 bases. Germline V gene sequence: CDR1 SGHAT, CDR2 FQNNGV. This CDR3 is 14 amino acids long. V was shortened by 5 bases and J by 1 base, with 11 bases between the two germline ends. DNA for the CDR3: TGTGCCAGCAGCCTCCTACAGGGGAACACTGAAGCTTTCTTT. Encoded protein: CASSLLQGNTEAFF. Variable domain in full (rest from reference TRBV11-2 and TRBJ1-1): EAGVAQSPRYKIIEKRQSVAFWCNPISGHATLYWYQQILGQGPKLLIQFQNNGVVDDSQLPKDRFSAERLKGVDSTLKIQPAKLEDSAVYLCASSLLQGNTEAFFGQGTRLTVV.

There are many counts of this clonotype. V and J are TRBV7-9 and TRBJ1-1, with a tentative D call TRBD1 (6 bases). The germline V gene encodes CDR1 SEHNR and CDR2 FQNEAQ (reference sequence). Trimming stripped 2 bases from V and 1 base from J, with 8 bases between. This CDR3 has 14 residues. In DNA, the CDR3 is TGTGCCAGCAGCTTAACGACAGGGAACACTGAAGCTTTCTTT. It is translated as CASSLTTGNTEAFF.

This clonotype was counted many times. V usage is TRBV2 and J usage is TRBJ1-5; D not certain. The CDR3 is 13 residues long. Trimming took off 7 bases at V and 1 base at J, with 8 bases between the two ends. Germline V gene lookup returns CDR1 SNHLY and CDR2 FYNNEI. CDR3 amino acids: CASTLKSNQPQHF. The CDR3 region has the DNA TGTGCCAGCACGTTAAAGAGCAATCAGCCCCAGCATTTT.

This clonotype was counted at least ten times. V gene TRBV20-1 combines with J gene TRBJ2-5, with 7 nucleotides matching TRBD2. J was trimmed by 5 bases and V by 1 base; bases with no gene match: 4. CDR3 length equals 13 residues. Germline V gene data show CDR1 as DFQATT and CDR2 as SNEGSKA (reference sequence). This CDR3 is CSARVGGVETQYF. The CDR3 nucleotides are TGCAGTGCTAGAGTTGGGGGGGTGGAGACCCAGTACTTC.

J is TRBJ2-1 and V is TRBV5-4, with 8 bases that match TRBD2. The CDR3 contains 15 residues. The V gene end was trimmed by 3 bases and the J gene end by 9 bases; junction bases not matched to a gene: 11. CDR1 and CDR2 from the germline V gene are SGHNT and YYREEE (reference sequence). In DNA form, the CDR3 reads TGTGCCAGCAGCTCGAGAACCGGGACTAGAAGTGAGCAGTTCTTC. Amino acids: CASSSRTGTRSEQFF.

As regards this clonotype: A much larger clone lies a single base off, so this may be a read error. V and J are TRBV12-3 or TRBV12-4 and TRBJ2-3, with 10 bases aligning to TRBD2. The CDR3 extends over 15 amino acids. CDR3: CAGSSGTSVPDTQYF. The CDR3 coding sequence is TGTGCCGGCAGTTCCGGGACTAGCGTTCCAGATACGCAGTATTTT.

This clonotype was recorded many times. The chain joins TRBV20-1 to TRBJ2-5, with TRBD2 matching over 13 bases. The V gene end was trimmed by 0 bases and the J gene end by 3 bases; junction bases not matched to a gene: 4. This CDR3 region has 16 residues. The V gene's germline CDR1 is DFQATT and CDR2 SNEGSKA (reference sequence). The CDR3 nucleotides read TGCAGTGCTAGAGACCTGGGACTAGCGGGAAAAGAGACCCAGTACTTC. It encodes CSARDLGLAGKETQYF.

This CDR3 reads CASSLGSSGSTDTQYF. CDR3 in DNA: TGTGCCAGCAGCTTAGGATCTAGCGGTAGCACAGATACGCAGTATTTT. The chain couples TRBV7-2 to TRBJ2-3, with 7 bases identical to TRBD2. This CDR3 has 16 amino acids. Germline CDR1 and CDR2: SGHTA and FQGNSA. V lost 1 base, J lost 0 bases, and 4 bases stayed unmatched.

The chain has TRBV7-2 and TRBJ1-1; D is unresolved. The germline V gene encodes CDR1 SGHTA and CDR2 FQGNSA. The CDR3 spans 15 residues. V was pared by 5 bases and J by 4 bases, with 17 bases between. The CDR3 DNA is TGTGCCAGCAGCCCAAGTTTATTGGTGATCACTGAAGCTTTCTTT. This codes for CASSPSLLVITEAFF.

CDR3 sequence: CSAAKGLAFTDTQYF. The CDR3 nucleotides are TGCAGTGCTGCAAAGGGACTAGCGTTCACAGATACGCAGTATTTT. The chain couples TRBV20-1 to TRBJ2-3; 10 bases fit TRBD2. Losses at the gene ends were 5 bases for V and 2 bases for J; bases not matched to a gene: 7. The V gene's germline CDR1 is DFQATT and CDR2 SNEGSKA (reference sequence). The CDR3 extends over 15 amino acids.

This clonotype was recorded a few times. V is TRBV12-5 and J is TRBJ2-1; TRBD1 matches at 12 bases. The length of the CDR3 is 19 residues. V shed 6 bases, J shed 10 bases, and the junction held 22 bases outside the gene matches. The germline CDR1 and CDR2 sequences are LGHNT and FRNRAP. The CDR3 here is CASGEGQGASPRTFQEQFF. The CDR3 DNA reads TGTGCTAGTGGAGAGGGACAGGGGGCGTCTCCCCGCACATTCCAGGAGCAGTTCTTC. Full variable domain (rest looked up from reference TRBV12-5 and TRBJ2-1): DARVTQTPRHKVTEMGQEVTMRCQPILGHNTVFWYRQTMMQGLELLAYFRNRAPLDDSGMPKDRFSAEMPDATLATLKIQPSEPRDSAVYFCASGEGQGASPRTFQEQFFGPGTRLTVL.

This clonotype is termed medium-sized. The V and J genes are TRBV7-2 and TRBJ2-1; TRBD2 is a possible D gene (5 bases). Between the trimmed V and J ends, which lost 1 base and 0 bases, there was a span of 7 bases. CDR1 and CDR2 (germline): SGHTA, FQGNSA. There are 15 residues in the CDR3. CDR3 bases: TGTGCCAGCAGCTTAGTAGCGAGCTCCTACAATGAGCAGTTCTTC. Its protein product is CASSLVASSYNEQFF. Supplemented by reference TRBV7-2 and TRBJ2-1, the full variable domain reads GAGVSQSPSNKVTEKGKDVELRCDPISGHTALYWYRQSLGQGLEFLIYFQGNSAPDKSGLPSDRFSAERTGGSVSTLTIQRTQQEDSAVYLCASSLVASSYNEQFFGPGTRLTVL.

This clonotype was detected ten times or more. The chain recombines TRBV6-5 with TRBJ1-1, with 7 bases matching TRBD1. V dropped 6 bases and J dropped 5; count of bases not matched to a gene: 3. The CDR3 is 12 amino acids. The V gene's germline CDR1 is MNHEY and CDR2 SVGAGI. The CDR3 sequence is CASRKQGTEAFF. CDR3 nucleotides: TGTGCCAGCAGGAAACAGGGGACTGAAGCTTTCTTT.

V and J are TRBV4-3 and TRBJ2-3, with 11 bases lining up with TRBD2. In germline, CDR1 is LGHNA, CDR2 YSLEER. The CDR3 contains 16 residues. After removal of 2 bases from V and 3 bases from J, the junction contained 4 bases not matched to a gene. CDR3 DNA: TGCGCCAGCAGCCAATTAGCGGGAGGGCCTACAGATACGCAGTATTTT. Its protein product is CASSQLAGGPTDTQYF.

The chain uses TRBV28 and TRBJ2-6; a weak D match, TRBD1 (5 bases). The V gene lost 4 bases and the J gene lost 4 bases, with 11 bases spanning the gap. Germline V gene lookup returns CDR1 MDHEN and CDR2 SYDVKM. The CDR3 has 15 amino acids. The CDR3: CASSWGLEGANVLTF. The CDR3 coding sequence is TGTGCCAGCAGTTGGGGCCTTGAGGGGGCCAACGTCCTGACTTTC.